This T cell receptor beta chain was documented in a study of blood T cells in healthy people across ages. The study, taken as a whole, reports: It was held that the diversity estimates obtained from one million T cells were underestimates. A strong correlation between TCR beta diversity and naive T cell percentage was seen.

A sample-barcoded 5' primer and a J-beta primer mix were used in a second PCR of about 6 to 12 cycles. Every cDNA molecule carried a tag from a template-switch adaptor bearing 12 random nucleotides. TCRdb re-analysed the 5' RACE reads in MiXCR, keeping a single row per CDR3 protein. The table records approximately 320,000 distinct CDR3 sequences, around 27% of them present only once. This CDR3 region has 16 residues. Germline V lookup: CDR1 MGHRA, CDR2 YSYEKL. In terms of origin and age, donors were healthy Caucasian individuals from Russia aged 6 to 90. On this clonotype itself: Its cognate antigen is unknown. Compared with germline, one end of the junction differs, possibly owing to a read error.

The TCR was taken from a woman between 65 and 79 years old in good health. Sequencing used blood. The chain employs TRBV4-1 and TRBJ2-7; D remains ambiguous. CDR3 residues: CASNQDANGPTYEQYF. In nucleotides, the CDR3 is TGCGCCAGCAACCAAGATGCCAATGGCCCGACGTACGAGCAGTACTTC.